A selection of T cell receptor beta chains follows, all from one sample in a study of cytomegalovirus exposure and HLA in healthy donors. TCRdb's table, derived via immunoSEQ multiplex PCR, lists solely in-frame clones and lacks some. The sample contains 120,000 or so clones, 74% of which appear only once. The sample consisted of PBMCs. These receptors were obtained from a woman aged 50 to 60 in good health and CMV-seropositive. Both conserved end residues are part of each CDR3. The order of the fields is clone size, J gene, V gene, D gene, CDR3 DNA, CDR3 protein. D genes are given only for firm matches. The size of a clone is reported for some rows only, either as once, few or many, or as a class for expanded clones.

. TRBJ2-1 TRBV7-8 . TGTGCCAGCAGCCTCTTTTACGATAGGGAGATCTACAATGAGCAGTTCTTC CASSLFYDREIYNEQFF
once TRBJ2-5 TRBV4-1 TRBD2 TGCGCCAGCAGCCACCCCGGACTAGCGGGCGGGACCCAGTACTTC CASSHPGLAGGTQYF
. TRBJ2-1 TRBV19 TRBD2 TGTGCCAGTGATAGCGGGGGGACCTACAATGAGCAGTTCTTC CASDSGGTYNEQFF
. TRBJ2-3 TRBV2 TRBD2 TGTGCCAGCCTGTTCGGTCTAGCGGGAGGAGATACGCAGTATTTT CASLFGLAGGDTQYF
. TRBJ1-2 TRBV27 TRBD1 TGTGCCAGCGGGGAGGACAGGGGCTATGGTGGCTACACCTTC CASGEDRGYGGYTF
. TRBJ1-2 TRBV6-4 TRBD1 TGTGCCAGCAGCCCGACGGCAGGGGGCAGGGATGGCTACACCTTC CASSPTAGGRDGYTF
. TRBJ2-5 TRBV11-3 . TGTGCCAGCAGCTTAGGAGGACAGTCCCGAGAGACCCAGTACTTC CASSLGGQSRETQYF
. TRBJ1-3 TRBV14 . TGTGCCAGCAGCCAAGCGTCTGGAAACACCATATATTTT CASSQASGNTIYF
. TRBJ1-2 TRBV5-4 . TGTGCCAGCAGCTTGGTGGCAGGGGAATATGGCTACACCTTC CASSLVAGEYGYTF
. TRBJ2-3 TRBV7-2 TRBD2 TGTGCCAGCAGCTTTCGGGGGGATTATGGCACAGATACGCAGTATTTT CASSFRGDYGTDTQYF
once TRBJ2-1 TRBV5-1 TRBD2 TGCGCCAGCAGCTCAACAGCGGGGGGGGAATACAATGAGCAGTTCTTC CASSSTAGGEYNEQFF
once TRBJ1-6 TRBV4-1 TRBD1 TGCGCCAGCAGCGCCGACAGGGTAACCTATAATTCACCCCTCCACTTT CASSADRVTYNSPLHF
. TRBJ1-6 TRBV9 . TGTGCCAGCAGCGAATATTCAGGGTCCGGTTCACCCCTCCACTTT CASSEYSGSGSPLHF
. TRBJ2-4 TRBV19 . TGTGCCAGTAGTTTAAGCCAGGGAACAAGTGACATTCAGTACTTC CASSLSQGTSDIQYF
few TRBJ2-7 TRBV30 TRBD2 TGTGCCTGGAAGGGAGGGCTCTTTTACGAGCAGTACTTC CAWKGGLFYEQYF
. TRBJ2-4 TRBV27 TRBD1 TGTGCCAGCAGTATCGGGACAGGGGGACGCATTCAGTACTTC CASSIGTGGRIQYF
. TRBJ2-3 TRBV7-6 . TGTGCCAGCAGCTTCGGTGGGGCTAGCACAGATACGCAGTATTTT CASSFGGASTDTQYF
. TRBJ2-3 TRBV5-6 TRBD1 TGTGCCAGCAGCTTGGAACAGGGGCGCATCACAGATACGCAGTATTTT CASSLEQGRITDTQYF
. TRBJ1-1 TRBV7-2 . TGTGCCAGCAGGTTAGGGGGAGGGACTGAAGCTTTCTTT CASRLGGGTEAFF
. TRBJ2-3 TRBV6-1 . TGTGCCAGCAGTGAAGTCCCAGCGGGCACAGATACGCAGTATTTT CASSEVPAGTDTQYF
. TRBJ1-1 TRBV7-9 TRBD1 TGTGCCAGCAGCTTTGAAGGGGACAGAACTGAAGCTTTCTTT CASSFEGDRTEAFF
. TRBJ1-1 TRBV5-1 . TGCGCCAGCAGCTCAGGGGTGAACACTGAAGCTTTCTTT CASSSGVNTEAFF
. TRBJ1-2 TRBV7-9 . TGTGCCAGCAGCTTAGGAGACTATGGCTACACCTTC CASSLGDYGYTF
. TRBJ2-6 TRBV15 . TGTGCCACCAGCAGAGATTACCCTCTAACAGGGACTGGGGCCAACGTCCTGACTTTC CATSRDYPLTGTGANVLTF
. TRBJ2-1 TRBV7-9 TRBD2 TGTGCCAGCAGCTTTTCTAGCGGGGTATACAATGAGCAGTTCTTC CASSFSSGVYNEQFF
. TRBJ2-5 TRBV7-2 TRBD1 TGTGCCAGCAGCGCAACGGCGCCAGGGGGCCTGGAGACCCAGTACTTC CASSATAPGGLETQYF
. TRBJ2-5 TRBV11-3 . TGTGCCAGCAGCTTTGGCGGACTTACAAAAGAGACCCAGTACTTC CASSFGGLTKETQYF
. TRBJ2-3 TRBV6-5 TRBD1 TGTGCCAGCAGCCCACCGGGACAGGGCACAGATACGCAGTATTTT CASSPPGQGTDTQYF
once TRBJ2-5 TRBV19 . TGTGCCAGTTCCGCCCTGGGACATCAAGAGACCCAGTACTTC CASSALGHQETQYF
. TRBJ1-4 TRBV7-8 . TGTGCCAGCAGCATACGGGGGGGTCATCGGGAAAAACTGTTTTTT CASSIRGGHREKLFF
. TRBJ1-2 TRBV4-1 . TGCGCCAGCAGCCAAGAGCCCCTAGCGGCCACTTCCTACACCTTC CASSQEPLAATSYTF